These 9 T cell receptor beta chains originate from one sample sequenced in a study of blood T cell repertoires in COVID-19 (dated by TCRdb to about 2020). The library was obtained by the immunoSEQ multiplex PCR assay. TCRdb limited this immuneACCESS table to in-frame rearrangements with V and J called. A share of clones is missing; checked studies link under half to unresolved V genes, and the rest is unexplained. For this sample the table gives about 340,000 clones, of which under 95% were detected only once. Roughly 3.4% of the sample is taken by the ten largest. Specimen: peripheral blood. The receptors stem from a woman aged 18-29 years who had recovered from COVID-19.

The DNA of the CDR3 is TGTGCCAGCAGTTACCCAGGGACAGGGATTGAGCCCCAGCATTTT. Translating it yields CASSYPGTGIEPQHF. V is TRBV6-2 or TRBV6-3 and J is TRBJ1-5; 9 nucleotides match TRBD1. V lost 2 bases and J lost 8; bases outside the gene matches: 7. The CDR3 consists of 15 residues. Germline V gene data show CDR1 as MNHEY and CDR2 as SVGEGT.

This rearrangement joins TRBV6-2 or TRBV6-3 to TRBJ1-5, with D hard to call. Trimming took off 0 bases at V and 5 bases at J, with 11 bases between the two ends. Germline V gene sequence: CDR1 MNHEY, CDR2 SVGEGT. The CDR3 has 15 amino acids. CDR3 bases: TGTGCCAGCAGTTACTCTGCGGGGTCCTATCAGCCCCAGCATTTT. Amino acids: CASSYSAGSYQPQHF.

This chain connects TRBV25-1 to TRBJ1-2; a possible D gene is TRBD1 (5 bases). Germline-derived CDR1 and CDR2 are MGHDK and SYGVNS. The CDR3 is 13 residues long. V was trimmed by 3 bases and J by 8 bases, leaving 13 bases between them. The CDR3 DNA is TGTGCCAGCAGTGACAGGGTTGTGGGGGGCTACACCTTC. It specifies CASSDRVVGGYTF.

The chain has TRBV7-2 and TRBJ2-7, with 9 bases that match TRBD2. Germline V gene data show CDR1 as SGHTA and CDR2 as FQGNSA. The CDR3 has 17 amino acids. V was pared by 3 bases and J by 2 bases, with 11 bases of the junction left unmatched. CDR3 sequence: CASSLGGASGVTYEQYV. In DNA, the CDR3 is TGTGCCAGCAGCTTGGGCGGGGCTAGCGGGGTTACCTACGAGCAGTACGTC.

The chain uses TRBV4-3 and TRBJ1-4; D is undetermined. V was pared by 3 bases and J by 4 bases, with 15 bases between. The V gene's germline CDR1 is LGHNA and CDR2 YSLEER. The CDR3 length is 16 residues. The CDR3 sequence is CASSQNPGSYNEKLFF. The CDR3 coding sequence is TGCGCCAGCAGCCAGAACCCGGGGTCGTATAATGAAAAACTGTTTTTT.

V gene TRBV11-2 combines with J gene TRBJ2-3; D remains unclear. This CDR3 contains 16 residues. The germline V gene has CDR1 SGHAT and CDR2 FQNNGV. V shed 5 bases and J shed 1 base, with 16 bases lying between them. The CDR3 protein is CASSPLSTQRTDTQYF. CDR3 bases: TGTGCCAGCAGCCCACTTTCGACACAGCGCACAGATACGCAGTATTTT.

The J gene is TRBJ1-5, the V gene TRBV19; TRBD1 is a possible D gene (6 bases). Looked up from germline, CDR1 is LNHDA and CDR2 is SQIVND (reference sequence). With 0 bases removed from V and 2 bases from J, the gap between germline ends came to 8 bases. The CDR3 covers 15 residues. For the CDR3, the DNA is TGTGCCAGTAGTATAGACTCAGGGGGCAATCAGCCCCAGCATTTT. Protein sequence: CASSIDSGGNQPQHF. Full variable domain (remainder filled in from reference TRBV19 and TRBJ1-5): DGGITQSPKYLFRKEGQNVTLSCEQNLNHDAMYWYRQDPGQGLRLIYYSQIVNDFQKGDIAEGYSVSREKKESFPLTVTSAQKNPTAFYLCASSIDSGGNQPQHFGDGTRLSIL.

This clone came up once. The CDR3 sequence: CASSLTGTGTNYGYTF. DNA of the CDR3: TGTGCCAGCAGCTTAACCGGGACAGGGACTAACTATGGCTACACCTTC. The J gene is TRBJ1-2, the V gene TRBV5-6; 9 positions agree with TRBD1. This CDR3 is built from 16 residues. Germline V lookup: CDR1 SGHDT, CDR2 YYEEEE. Trimming removed 2 bases from V and 0 bases from J; junction bases left unmatched: 5.

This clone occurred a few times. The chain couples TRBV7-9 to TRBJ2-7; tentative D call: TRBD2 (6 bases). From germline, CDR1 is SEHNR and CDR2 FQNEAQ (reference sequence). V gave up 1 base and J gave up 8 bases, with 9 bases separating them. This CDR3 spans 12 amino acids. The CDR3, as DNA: TGTGCCAGCAGCTTAGTTAGCGGCAAGCAGTACGTC. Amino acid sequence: CASSLVSGKQYV.